The rows below give T cell receptor beta chains drawn from one sample of a study of blood T cell repertoires in COVID-19. This table comes from immunoSEQ multiplex PCR, and its TCRdb copy is limited to in-frame clones, with some not included. The sample shows 300,000 to 350,000 clones, approximately 89% of them seen only once. The sample taken for sequencing was peripheral blood. The origin of the receptors is an older woman with COVID-19, enrolled during active disease. The CDR3 runs from the conserved cysteine through the conserved F or W. The D gene is left open where the match is weak.

D gene,V gene,J gene,CDR3 protein
TRBD1,TRBV27,TRBJ1-1,CASSLSDRVGTEAFF
TRBD1,TRBV5-8,TRBJ1-3,CASSFTGAGNTIYF
NA,TRBV19,TRBJ1-5,CASRGNGDQPQHF
TRBD2,TRBV11-2,TRBJ2-3,CASRDKRGGTDTQYF
NA,TRBV3-1/TRBV3-2,TRBJ2-2,CASSPETGELFF
NA,TRBV18,TRBJ2-7,CASSPGQKLYEQYF
NA,TRBV13,TRBJ2-7,CASSFGRGASYEQYF
NA,TRBV6-6,TRBJ1-2,CASSPQGEEGYTF
TRBD1,TRBV11-2,TRBJ2-7,CASSLNPTGASYEQYF
NA,TRBV10-2,TRBJ1-1,CASSDWSLNTEAFF
NA,TRBV13,TRBJ1-6,CASSLVTANSPLHF
NA,TRBV11-2,TRBJ1-1,CASSQPAGGTEAFF
TRBD1,TRBV7-6,TRBJ2-2,CASSPNAPGQGYTGELFF
NA,TRBV6-5,TRBJ1-5,CASREMGQQNQPQHF
TRBD2,TRBV5-1,TRBJ2-1,CASSPSGGSYNEQFF
TRBD1,TRBV19,TRBJ2-4,CASSRNKYRDRDSNIQYF
TRBD1,TRBV2,TRBJ1-5,CASSRTGVEGQPQHF
NA,TRBV7-3,TRBJ2-1,CASSSLPRGLYNEQFF
TRBD2,TRBV5-3,TRBJ2-3,CARSALRRGTTDTQYF
NA,TRBV2,TRBJ1-3,CASNTVSGNTIYF
TRBD1,TRBV5-6,TRBJ1-2,CASSSSYDRGYGYTF
NA,TRBV5-1,TRBJ1-3,CASSRQPSGSGNTIYF